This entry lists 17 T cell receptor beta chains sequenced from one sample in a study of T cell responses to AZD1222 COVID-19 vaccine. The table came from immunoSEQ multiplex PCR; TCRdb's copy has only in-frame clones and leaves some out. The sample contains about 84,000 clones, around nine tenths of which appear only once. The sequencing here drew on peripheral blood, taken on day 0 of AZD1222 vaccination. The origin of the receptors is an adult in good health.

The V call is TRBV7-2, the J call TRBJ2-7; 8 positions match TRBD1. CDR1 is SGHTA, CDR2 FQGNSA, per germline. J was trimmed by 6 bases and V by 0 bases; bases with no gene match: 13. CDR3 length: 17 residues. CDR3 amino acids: CASSLAPGAGGASEQYF. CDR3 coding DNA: TGTGCCAGCAGCTTAGCCCCTGGCGCAGGGGGCGCATCCGAGCAGTACTTC.

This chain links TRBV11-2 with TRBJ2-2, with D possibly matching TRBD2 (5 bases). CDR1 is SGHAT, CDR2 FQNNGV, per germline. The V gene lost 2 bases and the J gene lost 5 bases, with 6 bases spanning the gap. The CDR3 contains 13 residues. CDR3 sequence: CASSLWETGELFF. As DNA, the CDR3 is TGTGCCAGCAGCTTATGGGAGACCGGGGAGCTGTTTTTT.

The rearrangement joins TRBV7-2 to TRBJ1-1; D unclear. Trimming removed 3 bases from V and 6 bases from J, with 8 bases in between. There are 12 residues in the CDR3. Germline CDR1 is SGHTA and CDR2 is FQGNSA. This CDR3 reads CASSFTVAEAFF. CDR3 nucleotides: TGTGCCAGCAGCTTTACAGTGGCTGAAGCTTTCTTT.

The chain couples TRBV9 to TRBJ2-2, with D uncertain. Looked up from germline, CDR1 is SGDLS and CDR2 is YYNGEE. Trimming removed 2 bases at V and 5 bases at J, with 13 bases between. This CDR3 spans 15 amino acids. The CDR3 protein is CASSVDSSGTGELFF. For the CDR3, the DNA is TGTGCCAGCAGCGTTGATTCTTCCGGTACCGGGGAGCTGTTTTTT.

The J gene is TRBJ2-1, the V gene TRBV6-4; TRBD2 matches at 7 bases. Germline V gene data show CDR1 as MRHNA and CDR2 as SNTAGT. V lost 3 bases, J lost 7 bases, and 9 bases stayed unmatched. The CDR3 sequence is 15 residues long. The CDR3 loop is CASSEQYGGGNEQFF. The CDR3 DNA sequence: TGTGCCAGCAGTGAGCAATATGGGGGGGGGAATGAGCAGTTCTTC.

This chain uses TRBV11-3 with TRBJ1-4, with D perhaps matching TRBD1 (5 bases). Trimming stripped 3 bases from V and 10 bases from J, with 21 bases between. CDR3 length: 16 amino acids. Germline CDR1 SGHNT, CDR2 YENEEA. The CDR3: CASSFSYGGRSGKLFF. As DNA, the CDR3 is TGTGCCAGCAGCTTTAGCTATGGGGGTCGATCAGGAAAACTGTTTTTT. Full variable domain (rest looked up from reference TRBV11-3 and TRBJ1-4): EAGVVQSPRYKIIEKKQPVAFWCNPISGHNTLYWYLQNLGQGPELLIRYENEEAVDDSQLPKDRFSAERLKGVDSTLKIQPAELGDSAVYLCASSFSYGGRSGKLFFGSGTQLSVL.

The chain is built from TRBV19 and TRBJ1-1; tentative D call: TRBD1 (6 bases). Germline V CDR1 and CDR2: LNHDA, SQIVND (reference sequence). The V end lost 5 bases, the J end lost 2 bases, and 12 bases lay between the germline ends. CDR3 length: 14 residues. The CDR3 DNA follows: TGTGCCAGTAGTGTCTACAGGGCAAACACTGAAGCTTTCTTT. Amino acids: CASSVYRANTEAFF.

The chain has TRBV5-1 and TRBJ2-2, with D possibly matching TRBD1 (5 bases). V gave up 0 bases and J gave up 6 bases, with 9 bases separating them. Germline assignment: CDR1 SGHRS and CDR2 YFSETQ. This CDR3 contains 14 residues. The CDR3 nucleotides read TGCGCCAGCAGCTTGGCGCAGGGTGCCGGGGAGCTGTTTTTT. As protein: CASSLAQGAGELFF.

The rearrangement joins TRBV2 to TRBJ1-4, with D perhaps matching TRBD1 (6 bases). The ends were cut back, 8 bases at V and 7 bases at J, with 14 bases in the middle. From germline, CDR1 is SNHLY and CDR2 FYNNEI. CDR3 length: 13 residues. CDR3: CASGGQGVEKLFF. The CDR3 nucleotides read TGTGCCAGCGGGGGGCAGGGAGTTGAAAAACTGTTTTTT.

CDR3 DNA sequence: TGTGCCTGGAGTGTCGGAAGGGGAACGCAGTATTTT. This sequence encodes CAWSVGRGTQYF. The chain couples TRBV30 to TRBJ2-3; tentatively, D is TRBD1 (5 bases). Trimming stripped 0 bases from V and 9 bases from J, with 10 bases between. The germline V gene has CDR1 GTSNPN and CDR2 SVGIG (reference sequence). The CDR3 length is 12 residues.

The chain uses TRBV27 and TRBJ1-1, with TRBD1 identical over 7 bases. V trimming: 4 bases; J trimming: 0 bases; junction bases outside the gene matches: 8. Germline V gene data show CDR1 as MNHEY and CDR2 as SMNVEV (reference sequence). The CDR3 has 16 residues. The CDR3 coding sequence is TGTGCCAGCAGTTCGACAGGGATGACCCTGAACACTGAAGCTTTCTTT. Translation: CASSSTGMTLNTEAFF.

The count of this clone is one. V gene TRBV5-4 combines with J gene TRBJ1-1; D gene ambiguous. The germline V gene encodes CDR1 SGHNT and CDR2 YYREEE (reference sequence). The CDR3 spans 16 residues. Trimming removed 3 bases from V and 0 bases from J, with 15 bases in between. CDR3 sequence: CASSSSIGIMNTEAFF. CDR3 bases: TGTGCCAGCAGCTCCTCGATCGGTATCATGAACACTGAAGCTTTCTTT.

For the CDR3, the DNA is TGCGCCAGCAGCCAAGCTTGGACTAGCGGGAGGGCCGACCCCCTCTACGAGCAGTACTTC. This encodes CASSQAWTSGRADPLYEQYF. The chain uses TRBV4-3 and TRBJ2-7; 15 bases align to TRBD2. J gave up 3 bases and V 1 base, and 13 bases lay outside the gene matches. Germline V gives CDR1 LGHNA, CDR2 YSLEER. The CDR3 totals 20 residues.

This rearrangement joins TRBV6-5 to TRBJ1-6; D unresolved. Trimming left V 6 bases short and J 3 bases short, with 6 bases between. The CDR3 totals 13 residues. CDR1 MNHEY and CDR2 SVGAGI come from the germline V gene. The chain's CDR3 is CASRENYNSPLHF. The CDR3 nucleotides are TGTGCCAGCAGGGAGAACTATAATTCACCCCTCCACTTT.

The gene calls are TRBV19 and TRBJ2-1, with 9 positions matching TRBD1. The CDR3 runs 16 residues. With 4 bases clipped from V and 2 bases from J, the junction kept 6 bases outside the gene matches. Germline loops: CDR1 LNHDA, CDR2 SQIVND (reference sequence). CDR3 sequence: CASSTPGQGTYNEQFF. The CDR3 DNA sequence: TGTGCCAGTAGTACCCCGGGACAGGGAACCTACAATGAGCAGTTCTTC.

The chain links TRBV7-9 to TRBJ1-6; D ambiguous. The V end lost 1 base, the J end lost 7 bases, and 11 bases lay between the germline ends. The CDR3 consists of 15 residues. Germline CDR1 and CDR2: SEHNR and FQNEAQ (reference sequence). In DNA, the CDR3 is TGTGCCAGCAGCTTAGATTTGGCAGACAATTCACCCCTCCACTTT. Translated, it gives CASSLDLADNSPLHF. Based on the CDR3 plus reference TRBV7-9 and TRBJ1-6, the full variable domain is DTGVSQNPRHKITKRGQNVTFRCDPISEHNRLYWYRQTLGQGPEFLTYFQNEAQLEKSRLLSDRFSAERPKGSFSTLEIQRTEQGDSAMYLCASSLDLADNSPLHFGNGTRLTVT.

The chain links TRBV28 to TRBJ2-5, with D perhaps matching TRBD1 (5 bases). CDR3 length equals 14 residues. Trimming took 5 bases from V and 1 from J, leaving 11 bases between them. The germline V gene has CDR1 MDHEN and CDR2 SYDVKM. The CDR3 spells CASSKTGVQETQYF. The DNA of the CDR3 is TGTGCCAGCAGTAAAACAGGAGTCCAAGAGACCCAGTACTTC.